Detailed here is one TCR beta chain. At the deep level, the assay was run. In the authors' workflow: Junction-only immunoSEQ data arrived without quality scores, meaning filtering differed. Produced via immunoSEQ multiplex PCR; TCRdb's table is partial and in-frame only. V, J and clone size are taken as reported in that table, and D and trimming were inferred from the DNA itself. There are roughly 2.2 million clones in the sample; about nine tenths occur only once, and about 0.41% lies in the top ten. The sample is drawn from a study of shared clonotypes between healthy human individuals. The sequenced material came from naive CD4+ T cells from PBMCs. As for subset: CD45RA+ positively selected. The receptor's source is a man between 18 and 35 years old in good health. Some clones in this sample may be carry-over from other donors' samples.

CDR3 region: CASSFGLAGGEQYF. In DNA form, the CDR3 reads TGTGCCAGCAGCTTCGGACTAGCGGGAGGCGAGCAGTACTTC. The V gene is TRBV5-6, the J gene TRBJ2-7, with 14 bases fitting TRBD2. Germline V gives CDR1 SGHDT, CDR2 YYEEEE. This CDR3 comprises 14 residues. V was pared by 2 bases and J by 6 bases, with 1 base of the junction left unmatched.